This is a list of T cell receptor beta chains from one sample in a study of blood T cell repertoires in COVID-19. Clones were read by immunoSEQ multiplex PCR, and TCRdb kept only the in-frame ones, dropping some. The sample shows over 200,000 clones, 85% to 90% of them seen only once. Sequenced sample: peripheral blood. The source is a man between 45 and 60 years old with COVID-19, enrolled during active disease. The CDR3 runs from the conserved cysteine through the conserved F or W. Each record gives: CDR3 protein, CDR3 DNA, D gene, J gene, V gene, clone size. A D gene is named only where the DNA matches it firmly. Not every row has a clone size; where given, it reads once, few, many or a size class.

cdr3_aa: CASSSGESYEQYF
cdr3_nt: TGTGCCAGCAGTTCAGGGGAGTCCTACGAGCAGTACTTC
d_call: -
j_call: TRBJ2-7
v_call: TRBV12-3/TRBV12-4
clone_size: -

cdr3_aa: CASSNRADQPQHF
cdr3_nt: TGTGCCAGCAGTAACAGGGCAGACCAGCCCCAGCATTTT
d_call: -
j_call: TRBJ1-5
v_call: TRBV27
clone_size: medium-sized

cdr3_aa: CASSQGAGTGVGGLFF
cdr3_nt: TGTGCCAGCAGCCAAGGTGCGGGAACAGGCGTAGGAGGACTGTTTTTT
d_call: -
j_call: TRBJ1-4
v_call: TRBV14
clone_size: -

cdr3_aa: CASRPSYGLGADATNEKLFF
cdr3_nt: TGTGCCAGCAGGCCCTCGTATGGTTTGGGGGCGGATGCAACTAATGAAAAACTGTTTTTT
d_call: -
j_call: TRBJ1-4
v_call: TRBV4-2
clone_size: -

cdr3_aa: CASSLDTASSYNEQFF
cdr3_nt: TGCGCCAGCAGCTTGGACACAGCAAGCTCCTACAATGAGCAGTTCTTC
d_call: -
j_call: TRBJ2-1
v_call: TRBV5-1
clone_size: -

cdr3_aa: CASSLVISAQYF
cdr3_nt: TGTGCCAGCAGCCTCGTAATTAGCGCGCAGTATTTT
d_call: -
j_call: TRBJ2-3
v_call: TRBV11-1
clone_size: -

cdr3_aa: CATSPTMDRAGYTF
cdr3_nt: TGTGCCACCAGCCCGACTATGGACAGGGCTGGCTACACCTTC
d_call: TRBD1
j_call: TRBJ1-2
v_call: TRBV15
clone_size: -

cdr3_aa: CASSKTLSTEAFF
cdr3_nt: TGTGCCAGCAGCAAGACATTGAGCACTGAAGCTTTCTTT
d_call: -
j_call: TRBJ1-1
v_call: TRBV5-4
clone_size: once

cdr3_aa: CASSMELSSYNEQFF
cdr3_nt: TGTGCCAGTAGTATGGAGTTAAGCTCCTACAATGAGCAGTTCTTC
d_call: -
j_call: TRBJ2-1
v_call: TRBV19
clone_size: -

cdr3_aa: CASRHERRAGNSPLHF
cdr3_nt: TGTGCCAGCAGGCATGAACGGAGGGCAGGAAACTCACCCCTCCACTTT
d_call: -
j_call: TRBJ1-6
v_call: TRBV28
clone_size: -

cdr3_aa: CASNRDRLATEAFF
cdr3_nt: TGTGCCAGCAACCGGGACAGACTGGCCACTGAAGCTTTCTTT
d_call: TRBD1
j_call: TRBJ1-1
v_call: TRBV27
clone_size: -